Listed below are T cell receptor beta chains from one sample, sequenced in a study of cytomegalovirus exposure and HLA in healthy donors. Sequencing used immunoSEQ multiplex PCR; TCRdb keeps in-frame clones, though not all of them. The repertoire holds about 190,000 clones, with 80% to 90% as singletons. The sample taken for sequencing was PBMCs. Receptors were obtained from a man in his forties in good health and CMV-seropositive. CDR3s include the opening cysteine and the closing phenylalanine or tryptophan. Size is omitted from some rows. Given values are once, few, many or a class for expanded clones.

TRBV11-2	TRBJ2-1	.	CASSTRQGGSYNEQFF
TRBV6-5	TRBJ1-1	once	CASSYLSFTEAFF
TRBV28	TRBJ1-1	.	CASSLRTGLIMNTEAFF
TRBV5-1	TRBJ2-1	once	CASSFLAGVGNEQFF
TRBV28	TRBJ1-5	once	CASSLKGRGNQPQHF
TRBV10-3	TRBJ2-1	.	CAISPLGGEMSSYNEQFF
TRBV2	TRBJ2-3	.	CASSFGGAGRTDTQYF
TRBV2	TRBJ2-3	.	CASSLGTGSTDTQYF
TRBV6-5	TRBJ1-5	.	CASGQGGNQPQHF
TRBV6-5	TRBJ2-7	.	CASSFDTYEQYF
TRBV7-9	TRBJ1-1	.	CASSLAAGGNTEAFF